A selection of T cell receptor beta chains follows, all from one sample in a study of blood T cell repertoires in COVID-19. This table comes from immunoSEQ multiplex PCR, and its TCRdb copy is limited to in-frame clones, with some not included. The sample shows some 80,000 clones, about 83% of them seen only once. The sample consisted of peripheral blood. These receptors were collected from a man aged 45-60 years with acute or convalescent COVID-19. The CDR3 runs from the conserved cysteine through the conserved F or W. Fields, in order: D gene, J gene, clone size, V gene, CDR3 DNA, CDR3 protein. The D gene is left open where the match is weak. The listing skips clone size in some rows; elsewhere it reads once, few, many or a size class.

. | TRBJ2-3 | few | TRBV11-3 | TGTGCCAGCAGCTTAGATGGTCCCGCTGGAGGTAGCGGTCGCACAGATACGCAGTATTTT | CASSLDGPAGGSGRTDTQYF
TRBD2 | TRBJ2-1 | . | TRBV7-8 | TGTGCCAGCAGCTTAGGTGCTAGCGGGGCCAATGAGCAGTTCTTC | CASSLGASGANEQFF
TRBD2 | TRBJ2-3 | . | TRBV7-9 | TGTGCCATGGAAGCGGGGGCTAGCACAGATACGCAGTATTTT | CAMEAGASTDTQYF
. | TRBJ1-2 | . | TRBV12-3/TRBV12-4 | TGTGCCAGCAGCGGGGAGGGCTCCTATGGCTACACCTTC | CASSGEGSYGYTF
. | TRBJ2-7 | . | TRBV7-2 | . | CASSFGQGRYEQYF
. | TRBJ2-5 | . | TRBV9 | TGTGCCAGCAGGCGAGGGGGAGCGGAGGAGACCCAGTACTTC | CASRRGGAEETQYF
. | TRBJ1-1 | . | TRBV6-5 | TGTGCCAGCAGATCCGGACAGATAAACACTGAAGCTTTCTTT | CASRSGQINTEAFF
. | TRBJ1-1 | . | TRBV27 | TGTGCCAGCAGTCCCAGACAGTGGGGGAACACTGAAGCTTTCTTT | CASSPRQWGNTEAFF
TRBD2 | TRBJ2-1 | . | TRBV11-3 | TGTGCCAGCAGCTTAGATCTGGCTAGCGGGGAAAATGAGCAGTTCTTC | CASSLDLASGENEQFF
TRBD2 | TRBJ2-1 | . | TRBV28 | TGTGCCAGCAGTTTGCATACTAGCGGGGGGAACAATGAGCAGTTCTTC | CASSLHTSGGNNEQFF
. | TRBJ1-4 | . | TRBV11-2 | TGTGCCAGCAGGGAGCGTGGGGAGAATAATGAAAAACTGTTTTTT | CASRERGENNEKLFF
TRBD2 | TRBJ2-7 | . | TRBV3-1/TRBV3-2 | TGTGCCAGCAGCCATAGCGGGGAGCCCGCCTACGAGCAGTACTTC | CASSHSGEPAYEQYF
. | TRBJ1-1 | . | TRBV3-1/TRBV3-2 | TGTGCCAGCAGCCAGGGGGGGGGAGCTTTCTTT | CASSQGGGAFF
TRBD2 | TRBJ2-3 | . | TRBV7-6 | TGTGCCAGCAGCTGGGGGACTAGCGGGAGGAAAGATACGCAGTATTTT | CASSWGTSGRKDTQYF
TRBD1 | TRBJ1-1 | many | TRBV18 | TGTGCCAGCTCACCGCAGGGGGGCAGGGTGAACACTGAAGCTTTCTTT | CASSPQGGRVNTEAFF
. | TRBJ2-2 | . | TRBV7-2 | TGTGCCAGCAGCTTAGGTCGGGGAGGGGAGCTGTTTTTT | CASSLGRGGELFF
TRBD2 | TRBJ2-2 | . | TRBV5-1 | TGCGCCAGCAGCTTAGGGACTAGCGGGGGGGCCGCCGCCGGGGAGCTGTTTTTT | CASSLGTSGGAAAGELFF
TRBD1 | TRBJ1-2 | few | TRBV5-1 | TGCGCCAGCAGCTTGGAAATAGACAGGGGATATGGCTACACCTTC | CASSLEIDRGYGYTF
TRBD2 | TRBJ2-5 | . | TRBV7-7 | TGTGCCAGCAGCTTAGGGGGGGGACCCCAAGAGACCCAGTACTTC | CASSLGGGPQETQYF
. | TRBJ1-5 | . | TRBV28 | TGTGCCAGCAGTTTACGTCCGATCGGTCAGCCCCAGCATTTT | CASSLRPIGQPQHF
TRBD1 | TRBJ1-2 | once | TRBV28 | TGTGCCAGCAGTTTCGGGACAGATAACTATGGCTACACCTTC | CASSFGTDNYGYTF
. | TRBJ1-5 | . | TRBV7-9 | TGTGCCAGCAGCTTAGTGAGGGCCGCTCAGCCCCAGCATTTT | CASSLVRAAQPQHF
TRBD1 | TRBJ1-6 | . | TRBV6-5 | TGTGCCAGCAGACAGGGGGAGTTTTCACCCCTCCACTTT | CASRQGEFSPLHF
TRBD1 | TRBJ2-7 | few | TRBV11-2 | TGTGCCAGCAGCTCCGGGACAGGGAACTACGAGCAGTACTTC | CASSSGTGNYEQYF
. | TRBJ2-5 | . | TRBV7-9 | TGTGCCAGCAGCCGAACCGAGGGAGGCCAAGAGACCCAGTACTTC | CASSRTEGGQETQYF
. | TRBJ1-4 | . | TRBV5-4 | TGTGCCAGCAGCGAGGACGAGGGAAAACTGTTTTTT | CASSEDEGKLFF
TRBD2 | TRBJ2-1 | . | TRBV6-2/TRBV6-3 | TGTGCCAGCAGTAGGGGACTAGCGGGAGCCGCCTCCTACAATGAGCAGTTCTTC | CASSRGLAGAASYNEQFF
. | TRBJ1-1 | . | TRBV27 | TGTGCCAGCAGGGGGGGGCGGGGGTCGATGAACACTGAAGCTTTCTTT | CASRGGRGSMNTEAFF
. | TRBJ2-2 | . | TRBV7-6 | TGTGCCAGCAGCTTAGCCCACTCCCCTATGAACACCGGGGAGCTGTTTTTT | CASSLAHSPMNTGELFF
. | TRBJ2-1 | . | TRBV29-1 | TGCGGCGGGGGACAGATTTACAATGAGCAGTTCTTC | CGGGQIYNEQFF
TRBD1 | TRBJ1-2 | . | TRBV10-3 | TGTGCCATCAGCCCTACAGGGGGACGTGGCTACACCTTC | CAISPTGGRGYTF
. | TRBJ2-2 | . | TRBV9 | TGTGCCAGCAAAGCTAGCCCCCTAGTGGACGGGGAGCTGTTTTTT | CASKASPLVDGELFF